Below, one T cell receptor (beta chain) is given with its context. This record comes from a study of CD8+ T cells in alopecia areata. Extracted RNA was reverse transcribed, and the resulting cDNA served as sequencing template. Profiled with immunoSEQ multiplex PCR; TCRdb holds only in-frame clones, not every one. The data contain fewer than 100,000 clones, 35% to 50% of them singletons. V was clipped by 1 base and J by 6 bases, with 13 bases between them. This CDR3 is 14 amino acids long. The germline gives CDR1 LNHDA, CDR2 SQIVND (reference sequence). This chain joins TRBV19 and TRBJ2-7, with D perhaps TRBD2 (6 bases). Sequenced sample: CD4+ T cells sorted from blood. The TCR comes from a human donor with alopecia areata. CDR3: CASSIGMGGVEQYF. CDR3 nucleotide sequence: TGTGCCAGTAGTATAGGAATGGGGGGAGTCGAGCAGTACTTC.